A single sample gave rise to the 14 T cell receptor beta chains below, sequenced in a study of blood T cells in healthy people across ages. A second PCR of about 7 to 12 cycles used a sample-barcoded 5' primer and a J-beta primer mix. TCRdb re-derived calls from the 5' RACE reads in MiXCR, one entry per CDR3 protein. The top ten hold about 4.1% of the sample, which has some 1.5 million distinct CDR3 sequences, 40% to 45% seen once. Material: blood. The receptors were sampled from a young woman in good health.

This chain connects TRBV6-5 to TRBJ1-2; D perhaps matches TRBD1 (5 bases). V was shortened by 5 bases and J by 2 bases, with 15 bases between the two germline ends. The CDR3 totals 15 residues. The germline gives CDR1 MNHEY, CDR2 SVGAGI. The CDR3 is CASSTLGTVNYGYTF. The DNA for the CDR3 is TGTGCCAGCAGTACCTTAGGGACGGTGAACTATGGCTACACCTTC.

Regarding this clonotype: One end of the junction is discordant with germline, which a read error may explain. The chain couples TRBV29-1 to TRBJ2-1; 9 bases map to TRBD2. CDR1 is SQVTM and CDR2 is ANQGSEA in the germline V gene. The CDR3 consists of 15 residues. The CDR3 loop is CSVALRLAEYSEQFF. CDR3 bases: TGCAGCGTTGCTCTCAGACTAGCGGAATACAGTGAGCAGTTCTTC.

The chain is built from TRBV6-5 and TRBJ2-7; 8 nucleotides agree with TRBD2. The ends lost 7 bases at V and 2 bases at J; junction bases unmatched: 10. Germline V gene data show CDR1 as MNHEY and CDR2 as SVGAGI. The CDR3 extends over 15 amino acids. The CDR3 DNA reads TGTGCCAGCACCCCGGAGCGGGGGATCACCTACGAGCAGTACTTC. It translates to CASTPERGITYEQYF.

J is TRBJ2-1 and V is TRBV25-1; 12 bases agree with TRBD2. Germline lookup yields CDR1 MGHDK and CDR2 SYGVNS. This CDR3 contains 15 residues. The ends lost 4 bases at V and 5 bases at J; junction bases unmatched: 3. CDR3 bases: TGTGCCAGCAGTGGATCTAGCGGGGGGGACAATGAGCAGTTCTTC. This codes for CASSGSSGGDNEQFF.

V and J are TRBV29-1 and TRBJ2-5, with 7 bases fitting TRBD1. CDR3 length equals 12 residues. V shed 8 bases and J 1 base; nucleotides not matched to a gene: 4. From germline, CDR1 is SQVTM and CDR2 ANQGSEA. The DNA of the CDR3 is TGCAGCACAAGGGACAGCCAAGAGACCCAGTACTTC. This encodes CSTRDSQETQYF.

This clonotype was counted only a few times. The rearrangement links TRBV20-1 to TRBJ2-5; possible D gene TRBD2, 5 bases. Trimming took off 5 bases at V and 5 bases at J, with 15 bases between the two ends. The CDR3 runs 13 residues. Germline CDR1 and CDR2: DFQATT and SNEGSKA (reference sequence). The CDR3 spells CSASLTRRETQYF. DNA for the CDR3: TGCAGTGCTTCCCTAACTAGGAGGGAGACCCAGTACTTC.

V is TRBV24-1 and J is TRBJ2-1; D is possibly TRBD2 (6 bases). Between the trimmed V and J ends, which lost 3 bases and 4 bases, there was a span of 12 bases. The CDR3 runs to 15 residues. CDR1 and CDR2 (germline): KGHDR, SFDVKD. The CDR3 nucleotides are TGTGCCACCAGTGATAATCGGGGAGGATACAATGAGCAGTTCTTC. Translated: CATSDNRGGYNEQFF.

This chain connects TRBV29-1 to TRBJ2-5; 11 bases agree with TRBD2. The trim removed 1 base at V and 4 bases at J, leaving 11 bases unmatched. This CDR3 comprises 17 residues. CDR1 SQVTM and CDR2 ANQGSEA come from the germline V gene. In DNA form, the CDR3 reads TGCAGCGTTGAAGGCCTGCTACTAGCGGGGGCGGGAGAGACCCAGTACTTC. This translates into CSVEGLLLAGAGETQYF.

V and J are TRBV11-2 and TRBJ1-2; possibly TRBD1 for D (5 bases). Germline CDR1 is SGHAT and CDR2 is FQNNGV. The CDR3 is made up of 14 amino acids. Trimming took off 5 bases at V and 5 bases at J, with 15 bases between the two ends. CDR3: CASSPEGAPYGYTF. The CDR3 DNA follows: TGTGCCAGCAGCCCGGAAGGGGCTCCATATGGCTACACCTTC.

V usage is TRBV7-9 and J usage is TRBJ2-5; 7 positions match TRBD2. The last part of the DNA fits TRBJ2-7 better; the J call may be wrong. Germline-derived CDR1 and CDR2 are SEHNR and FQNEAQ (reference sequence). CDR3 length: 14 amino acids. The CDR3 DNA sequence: TGTGCCAGCAGCTCGAGGGAGGGAAACTACGAGCAGTACTTC. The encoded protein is CASSSREGNYEQYF.

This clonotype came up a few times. CDR3 nucleotide sequence: TGCGCCAGCAGCTACAGGTCCTCTTCCGAGCAGTACTTC. As protein: CASSYRSSSEQYF. The chain links TRBV5-1 to TRBJ2-7, with a possible D match to TRBD1 (5 bases). The V gene lost 3 bases and the J gene lost 6 bases, with 13 bases spanning the gap. The CDR3 totals 13 residues. Germline values: CDR1 SGHRS, CDR2 YFSETQ.

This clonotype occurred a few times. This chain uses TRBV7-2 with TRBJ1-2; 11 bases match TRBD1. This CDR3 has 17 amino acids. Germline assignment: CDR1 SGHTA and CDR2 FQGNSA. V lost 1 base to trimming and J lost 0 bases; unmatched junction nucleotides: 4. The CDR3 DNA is TGTGCCAGCAGCTTAGTTTTGGGACAGGGGGCTAACTATGGCTACACCTTC. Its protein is CASSLVLGQGANYGYTF.

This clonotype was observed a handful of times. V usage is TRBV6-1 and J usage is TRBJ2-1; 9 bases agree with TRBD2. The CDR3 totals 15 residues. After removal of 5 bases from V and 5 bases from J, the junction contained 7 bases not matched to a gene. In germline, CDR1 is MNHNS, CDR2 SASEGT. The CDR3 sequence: CASSPWTSANNEQFF. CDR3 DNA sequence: TGTGCCAGCAGTCCGTGGACTAGCGCCAACAATGAGCAGTTCTTC.

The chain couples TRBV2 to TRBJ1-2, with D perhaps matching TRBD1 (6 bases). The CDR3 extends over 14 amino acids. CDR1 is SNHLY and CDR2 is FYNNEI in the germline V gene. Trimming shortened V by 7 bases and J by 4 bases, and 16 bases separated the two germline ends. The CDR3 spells CASIGGSATYGYTF. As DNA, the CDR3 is TGTGCCAGCATTGGGGGCTCGGCGACCTATGGCTACACCTTC. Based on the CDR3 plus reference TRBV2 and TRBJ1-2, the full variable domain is EPEVTQTPSHQVTQMGQEVILRCVPISNHLYFYWYRQILGQKVEFLVSFYNNEISEKSEIFDDQFSVERPDGSNFTLKIRSTKLEDSAMYFCASIGGSATYGYTFGSGTRLTVV.